This T cell receptor (beta chain) was identified in a study of blood T cells in healthy people across ages (dated by TCRdb to the mid-2010s). For the study in its entirety: In model experiments, template switching captured roughly one uniquely barcoded TCR beta cDNA molecule for every two T cells. To track age-related changes in TCR beta repertoire diversity, the study relied on deep sequencing normalized with unique cDNA molecular identifiers. The donors were divided into four age groups: young (average 16 years), middle-aged (approximately 39), aged (around 59) and long-lived (around 80). To avoid experimental bias, donors of different ages were randomly spread across the sequencing lanes. Two additional independent replicas of 1 million unique cDNA reads from the same blood draw were analyzed for two donors (one aged 18 to 30 and one aged 80 or older).

The donors were under 40 Caucasian individuals from Russia, aged roughly 6 to 90 years, who were systemically healthy. Each donor gave roughly 11 milliliters of peripheral blood, drawn into EDTA-treated Vacutainer tubes. Ficoll-Paque density-gradient centrifugation was used to isolate PBMCs, with at least 7 million per sample. Trizol reagent was used to extract total RNA from PBMCs, with at least 6 micrograms per sample. For every donor, an aliquot of PBMCs went through flow cytometry to measure the percentages of naive CD45RAhigh/CD27high T cells. What the work shows at the level of the full study, not this receptor alone: Compared with the aged group, more naive CD4+ T cells, fewer expanded clones and increased TCR diversity were shown by the long-lived group, suggesting age selection. Because the CMV infection status of the donors was unknown, age-related changes in expanded clonotypes may potentially have been confounded. The percentage of naive T cells measured by flow cytometry correlated strongly with observed TCR beta diversity. As age increased, observed TCR beta diversity per million T cells dropped in a roughly linear way, and a significant reduction was already evident by age 40. Estimates of total diversity based on one million sequenced T cells were considered lower bounds and underestimates. Conclusive comparison of naive and antigen-experienced compartments was prevented by the profiling of bulk unsorted PBMCs.

A remark on this clonotype: Its antigen is currently not known. No much larger clonotype is one base removed from it; base qualities were not supplied.

Libraries were built with 5' RACE. The instrument was an Illumina HiSeq 2500. A second PCR of 7 to 11 cycles was performed with a sample-barcoded 5' primer and a J-beta primer mix. A template-switch 5' adaptor carrying 12 random nucleotides introduced a unique molecular identifier onto each TCR beta cDNA molecule. Each sample yielded at least 3 million CDR3-containing paired-end reads. First-strand cDNA synthesis was performed from all RNA using the Mint cDNA synthesis kit, with priming by a TRBC-specific oligonucleotide. All cDNA was treated with uracil-DNA glycosylase and then went through a first 18-cycle PCR with the universal primers M1SS and BC2_uni_R. As for the original processing: Each sample was normalized by randomly selecting 1 million high-quality reads, each carrying a distinct molecular identifier. Instead of being binned into consensus sequences, reads with shared molecular identifiers were discarded. MiTCR, with a Q25 quality threshold and the strictest error-elimination algorithm, was used for CDR3 identification, clonotype clustering and error correction. A nonparametric unseen species model with Euler transformation was used to estimate lower-bound total TCR beta diversity. TCRdb reran the public reads through fastp at Q25 and MiXCR, keeping productive beta chains. When rows share a CDR3 protein, they turn into one entry using the most common DNA and genes. These V and J calls are TCRdb output, not the study's own analysis. The sample has about 800,000 distinct CDR3 sequences on record, less than 60% of them singletons. The ten largest clones capture less than 20% of the sample.

Counted from cysteine to phenylalanine, this CDR3 has 13 amino acids. Kept here is only the CDR3 DNA, which spans 39 bases and is read in frame from base 1. Deletion took 11 bases off V and 2 bases off J, with a span of 15 bases between the germline ends. The germline V gene sets CDR1 to SGHTA and CDR2 to FQGNSA. Source material: blood. The chain is made from TRBV7-2 and TRBJ2-5; a confident D gene designation cannot be given. The TCR originated in an elderly man in good health. The CDR3 is CASSLDQQETQYF. The DNA sequence is TGTGCCTCCAGCTTGGATCAGCAAGAGACCCAGTACTTC.